This T cell receptor (beta chain) emerged from a study of blood T cell repertoires in COVID-19. About the research overall: Specimens from acute and convalescent COVID-19 originated in the United States, Italy and Spain.

CDR1 and CDR2 (germline): ENHRY, SYGVKD. Trimming cost V 5 bases and J 4 bases; bases outside gene matches: 10. This CDR3 is 17 amino acids long. Assay used: immunoSEQ multiplex PCR; TCRdb lists only in-frame clones, some missing. The data contain approximately 160,000 clones, about 86% of them singletons. Recruitment covered about two dozen US areas and drew participants whose ages spanned 18 to 89 years. Sequenced: PBMCs or T cells enriched from blood (not recorded which). The receptor comes from a woman in her fifties or sixties in a cohort exposed to, infected with or recovered from COVID-19 (not recorded which). The chain carries TRBV10-3 and TRBJ2-3, with TRBD2 matching 12 bases. CDR3 nucleotides: TGTGCCATCAGTCCTGCGACTAGCGGGGGAGCCGCAGATACGCAGTATTTT. Encoded protein: CAISPATSGGAADTQYF.